The 32 T cell receptor beta chains reported below all come from one sample, sequenced in a study of cytomegalovirus exposure and HLA in healthy donors. PCR used 60 Vbeta primers and 13 Jbeta primers. Profiled with immunoSEQ multiplex PCR; TCRdb holds only in-frame clones, not every one. The data show 190,000 or so clones, roughly four fifths seen once. Sequencing was done on a sample of PBMCs. These receptors were collected from a man over 45 in good health and CMV-seronegative.

This chain links TRBV19 with TRBJ2-3; 8 nucleotides match TRBD2. CDR3 size: 15 residues. Germline V lookup: CDR1 LNHDA, CDR2 SQIVND (reference sequence). With 6 bases clipped from V and 0 bases from J, the junction kept 5 bases outside the gene matches. CDR3 coding DNA: TGTGCCAGTAGAGACGGGGGGGCGAGCACAGATACGCAGTATTTT. This codes for CASRDGGASTDTQYF.

The rearrangement links TRBV28 to TRBJ2-1; 11 nucleotides agree with TRBD2. Germline V gene data show CDR1 as MDHEN and CDR2 as SYDVKM. The trim removed 2 bases at V and 7 bases at J, leaving 4 bases unmatched. CDR3 length equals 15 residues. The chain's CDR3 is CASSLLAGGGNEQFF. The CDR3 DNA sequence: TGTGCCAGCAGTTTACTAGCGGGAGGCGGTAATGAGCAGTTCTTC.

J is TRBJ2-7 and V is TRBV10-3, with D uncertain. V shed 0 bases and J shed 0 bases, with 9 bases lying between them. Germline V CDR1 and CDR2: ENHRY, SYGVKD. The CDR3 runs 15 residues. The CDR3: CAISESPPSSYEQYF. In DNA form, the CDR3 reads TGTGCCATCAGTGAGTCGCCCCCTAGCTCCTACGAGCAGTACTTC.

This clone was observed a few times. This chain connects TRBV5-1 to TRBJ2-7, with a tentative D call TRBD2 (6 bases). Germline assignment: CDR1 SGHRS and CDR2 YFSETQ. V gave up 0 bases and J gave up 4 bases, with 11 bases separating them. The CDR3 loop spans 14 amino acids. CDR3 in DNA: TGCGCCAGCAGCTTGGACGGGAGTGCGTACGAGCAGTACTTC. It specifies CASSLDGSAYEQYF.

Notes on this clone: Other nucleotide sequences from this sample produce the same CDR3. The genes are TRBV5-1 and TRBJ2-3; a possible D gene is TRBD1 (6 bases). CDR1 is SGHRS, CDR2 YFSETQ, per germline. The CDR3 extends over 14 amino acids. With 0 bases removed from V and 5 bases from J, the gap between germline ends came to 10 bases. The CDR3 coding sequence is TGCGCCAGCAGCTTGGTACAGGGTAGAGATACGCAGTATTTT. Amino acids: CASSLVQGRDTQYF.

This clone has just a few counts. CDR3 in DNA: TGTGCCAGCAGCCCCGAGCGGTCAGCGGGGGGGCAGGGGCAGTTCTTC. This encodes CASSPERSAGGQGQFF. V and J are TRBV7-9 and TRBJ2-1, with 10 bases lining up with TRBD2. This CDR3 has 16 residues. With V trimmed by 5 bases and J by 12 bases, 16 bases remained unmatched. Germline CDR1 SEHNR, CDR2 FQNEAQ (reference sequence).

Only one count was recorded for this clone. This chain joins TRBV5-4 and TRBJ2-7, with D perhaps TRBD2 (5 bases). V lost 4 bases and J 0 bases, leaving 14 bases between the germline ends. The length of the CDR3 is 15 residues. Germline assignment: CDR1 SGHNT and CDR2 YYREEE (reference sequence). CDR3 DNA: TGTGCCAGCAGCCCCCCACGGGGAAGCTCCTACGAGCAGTACTTC. This gives the protein CASSPPRGSSYEQYF.

This chain links TRBV28 with TRBJ2-7; 9 bases are a match to TRBD1. The germline gives CDR1 MDHEN, CDR2 SYDVKM. The CDR3 sequence is 15 residues long. The ends lost 5 bases at V and 1 base at J; junction bases unmatched: 6. The CDR3: CASSLATGGSYEQYF. The CDR3 bases are TGTGCCAGCAGTCTGGCGACAGGGGGTTCCTACGAGCAGTACTTC.

This chain joins TRBV7-3 and TRBJ1-1; D ambiguous. The V gene lost 0 bases and the J gene lost 1 base, with 6 bases spanning the gap. In germline, CDR1 is SGHTA, CDR2 FQGTGA. The CDR3 sequence is 14 residues long. CDR3 nucleotide sequence: TGTGCCAGCAGCTTAACCCCCGGGAACACTGAAGCTTTCTTT. Amino acids: CASSLTPGNTEAFF.

The chain carries TRBV5-4 and TRBJ2-3; 7 positions match TRBD1. Germline V gene sequence: CDR1 SGHNT, CDR2 YYREEE (reference sequence). J was trimmed by 6 bases and V by 1 base; bases with no gene match: 5. CDR3 size: 14 residues. CDR3 in DNA: TGTGCCAGCAGCTTGCGACAGGGCCCTGATACGCAGTATTTT. This translates into CASSLRQGPDTQYF.

The J gene is TRBJ2-1, the V gene TRBV11-2; TRBD1 aligns across 7 bases. The CDR3 runs 13 residues. V gave up 4 bases and J gave up 7 bases; unmatched junction bases: 4. The germline V gene has CDR1 SGHAT and CDR2 FQNNGV. The CDR3 DNA follows: TGTGCCAGCAGCTATGACAGGGTAAATGAGCAGTTCTTC. It encodes CASSYDRVNEQFF.

The chain has TRBV7-8 and TRBJ2-5; D gene uncertain. V lost 5 bases and J 4 bases, leaving 11 bases between the germline ends. Germline loops: CDR1 SGHVS, CDR2 FQNEAQ. The CDR3 sequence is 13 residues long. The CDR3 region has the DNA TGTGCCAGCAGCCCGAGACTTGCAGAGACCCAGTACTTC. It encodes CASSPRLAETQYF.

V and J are TRBV28 and TRBJ2-5; 9 bases fit TRBD1. The end of the DNA aligns better with TRBJ2-7, so the J call may be wrong. Germline loops: CDR1 MDHEN, CDR2 SYDVKM. There are 15 residues in the CDR3. The CDR3 region is CASSTLGTGRNEQYF. CDR3 nucleotides: TGTGCCAGCAGTACACTGGGGACAGGGAGAAACGAGCAGTACTTC.

The chain is built from TRBV7-6 and TRBJ2-2; unclear D gene. V was pared by 5 bases and J by 6 bases, with 13 bases between. In germline, CDR1 is SGHVS, CDR2 FNYEAQ. This CDR3 comprises 14 residues. CDR3 sequence: CASSLRLGAGELFF. As DNA, the CDR3 is TGTGCCAGCAGCCTAAGACTCGGCGCCGGGGAGCTGTTTTTT.

This rearrangement joins TRBV19 to TRBJ1-2; TRBD1 aligns across 7 bases. The junction had 5 bases not matched to a gene; V was cut back by 9 bases and J by 4 bases. The germline gives CDR1 LNHDA, CDR2 SQIVND (reference sequence). CDR3 size: 12 residues. Here the CDR3 reads CASHDRAYGYTF. CDR3 in DNA: TGTGCCAGCCATGACAGGGCCTATGGCTACACCTTC. The full variable domain, rest sourced from reference TRBV19 and TRBJ1-2, is DGGITQSPKYLFRKEGQNVTLSCEQNLNHDAMYWYRQDPGQGLRLIYYSQIVNDFQKGDIAEGYSVSREKKESFPLTVTSAQKNPTAFYLCASHDRAYGYTFGSGTRLTVV.

The rearrangement links TRBV27 to TRBJ2-7, with D uncertain. Germline CDR1 is MNHEY and CDR2 is SMNVEV (reference sequence). The CDR3 covers 12 residues. The V gene lost 1 base and the J gene lost 3 bases, with 4 bases spanning the gap. The CDR3 DNA is TGTGCCAGCAGTTTATACGGCTACGAGCAGTACTTC. Protein sequence: CASSLYGYEQYF.

This clone was seen a few times. The chain has TRBV9 and TRBJ2-7; possibly TRBD2 for D (6 bases). This CDR3 is built from 13 residues. In germline, CDR1 is SGDLS, CDR2 YYNGEE. V was trimmed by 0 bases and J by 3 bases, leaving 7 bases between them. CDR3 sequence: CASSVGTNYEQYF. The CDR3 DNA follows: TGTGCCAGCAGCGTAGGGACTAACTACGAGCAGTACTTC.

CDR3 sequence: CASSSNYGETQYF. CDR3 nucleotides: TGTGCCAGCAGCTCCAATTACGGGGAGACCCAGTACTTC. The V call is TRBV7-2, the J call TRBJ2-5; no firm D call. The CDR3 spans 13 residues. V lost 4 bases and J 5 bases, leaving 11 bases between the germline ends. CDR1 is SGHTA and CDR2 is FQGNSA in the germline V gene.

The chain couples TRBV7-2 to TRBJ2-5; 9 bases are shared with TRBD2. The germline V gene encodes CDR1 SGHTA and CDR2 FQGNSA. The CDR3 runs 15 residues. With V trimmed by 5 bases and J by 4 bases, 8 bases remained unmatched. The CDR3 region is CASSLGSGRVETQYF. Here the CDR3 DNA reads TGTGCCAGCAGCCTAGGTAGCGGGAGAGTAGAGACCCAGTACTTC.

The rearrangement links TRBV6-5 to TRBJ1-2; D call uncertain. The germline V gene has CDR1 MNHEY and CDR2 SVGAGI. This CDR3 is built from 12 residues. Trimming pared 2 bases from V and 7 bases from J, leaving 8 bases between. CDR3: CASSYRGSGYTF. The CDR3 DNA reads as TGTGCCAGCAGTTACCGAGGGTCTGGCTACACCTTC.

V gene TRBV11-3 combines with J gene TRBJ1-1; 9 bases line up with TRBD1. V gave up 3 bases and J gave up 5 bases; unmatched junction bases: 10. This CDR3 contains 16 residues. Germline lookup yields CDR1 SGHNT and CDR2 YENEEA. CDR3: CASSLGTGMGLTEAFF. DNA for the CDR3: TGTGCCAGCAGCTTGGGGACAGGGATGGGCCTAACTGAAGCTTTCTTT.

The chain couples TRBV19 to TRBJ2-1, with 7 positions matching TRBD2. The CDR3 contains 14 residues. Trimming removed 7 bases from V and 7 bases from J; junction bases left unmatched: 10. Germline CDR1 LNHDA, CDR2 SQIVND (reference sequence). CDR3 residues: CASTSDGGLNEQFF. The CDR3 nucleotides read TGTGCCAGTACCTCGGACGGGGGACTAAATGAGCAGTTCTTC.

This clone appeared once. This sequence joins TRBV9 and TRBJ2-5; TRBD2 is a possible D gene (7 bases). The germline V gene has CDR1 SGDLS and CDR2 YYNGEE. V was cut by 0 bases and J by 4 bases, with 16 bases left in between. The CDR3 loop spans 16 amino acids. In DNA form, the CDR3 reads TGTGCCAGCAGCGTAGCTACTGAGGGGGGGCGAGAGACCCAGTACTTC. Encoded protein: CASSVATEGGRETQYF.

The chain links TRBV5-6 to TRBJ2-7; no firm D call. Trimming stripped 2 bases from V and 1 base from J, with 7 bases between. CDR1 and CDR2 (germline): SGHDT, YYEEEE. The CDR3 is 13 amino acids. The CDR3 protein is CASSFGVSYEQYF. The CDR3, as DNA: TGTGCCAGCAGCTTTGGAGTTTCCTACGAGCAGTACTTC. Full variable domain (rest looked up from reference TRBV5-6 and TRBJ2-7): DAGVTQSPTHLIKTRGQQVTLRCSPKSGHDTVSWYQQALGQGPQFIFQYYEEEERQRGNFPDRFSGHQFPNYSSELNVNALLLGDSALYLCASSFGVSYEQYFGPGTRLTVT.

This rearrangement joins TRBV7-9 to TRBJ2-2; possible D gene TRBD1, 5 bases. This CDR3 has 13 residues. V dropped 7 bases and J dropped 6 bases, with 12 bases sitting between them. CDR1 is SEHNR and CDR2 is FQNEAQ in the germline V gene (reference sequence). CDR3 sequence reads: CASNIIRAGELFF. In nucleotides, the CDR3 is TGTGCCAGCAACATAATCAGGGCCGGGGAGCTGTTTTTT.

This chain uses TRBV6-6 with TRBJ1-6; D is unresolved. Germline CDR1 reads MNHNY; CDR2 reads SVGAGI (reference sequence). The V end was cut by 7 bases, the J end by 0 bases, with 10 bases between. The CDR3 totals 15 residues. CDR3 sequence: CASKIQSSYNSPLHF. The CDR3, as DNA: TGTGCCAGCAAGATACAGAGCTCCTATAATTCACCCCTCCACTTT.

The V call is TRBV7-2, the J call TRBJ1-3, with TRBD1 as a possible D gene (5 bases). This CDR3 comprises 12 residues. Trimming took off 2 bases at V and 7 bases at J, with 6 bases between the two ends. The germline V gene encodes CDR1 SGHTA and CDR2 FQGNSA. The CDR3 region is CASSLSGNTIYF. The CDR3 DNA reads as TGTGCCAGCAGCTTATCAGGGAACACCATATATTTT. The full variable domain, its missing parts supplied by reference TRBV7-2 and TRBJ1-3, is GAGVSQSPSNKVTEKGKDVELRCDPISGHTALYWYRQSLGQGLEFLIYFQGNSAPDKSGLPSDRFSAERTGGSVSTLTIQRTQQEDSAVYLCASSLSGNTIYFGEGSWLTVV.

The chain has TRBV5-5 and TRBJ2-3; the D is unclear. The CDR3 is 13 residues long. Trimming took 5 bases from V and 0 from J, leaving 7 bases between them. Germline V gene sequence: CDR1 SGHKS, CDR2 YYEKEE (reference sequence). DNA of the CDR3: TGTGCCAGCAGTCCACTCAGCACAGATACGCAGTATTTT. This translates into CASSPLSTDTQYF.

This rearrangement joins TRBV18 to TRBJ2-5, with 10 bases fitting TRBD1. The germline V gene encodes CDR1 KGHSH and CDR2 LQKENI. The ends lost 5 bases at V and 5 bases at J; junction bases unmatched: 5. The CDR3 is 14 residues long. The CDR3 sequence is CASSTTGGWETQYF. CDR3 in DNA: TGTGCCAGCTCAACGACAGGGGGCTGGGAGACCCAGTACTTC. Together with reference TRBV18 and TRBJ2-5, the CDR3 gives the full variable domain: NAGVMQNPRHLVRRRGQEARLRCSPMKGHSHVYWYRQLPEEGLKFMVYLQKENIIDESGMPKERFSAEFPKEGPSILRIQQVVRGDSAAYFCASSTTGGWETQYFGPGTRLLVL.

The V and J genes are TRBV10-3 and TRBJ1-4; 7 nucleotides agree with TRBD1. The germline V gene has CDR1 ENHRY and CDR2 SYGVKD. Losses at the gene ends were 3 bases for V and 8 bases for J; bases not matched to a gene: 12. The CDR3 loop spans 16 amino acids. This CDR3 is CAISELLTGPGEKLFF. The DNA of the CDR3 is TGTGCCATCAGTGAACTACTGACAGGGCCGGGCGAAAAACTGTTTTTT.

This clone was observed a single time. The genes are TRBV6-1 and TRBJ2-5; the D gene is possibly TRBD2 (6 bases). V lost 10 bases to trimming and J lost 1 base, with 13 bases between them. The CDR3 contains 13 residues. The germline V gene has CDR1 MNHNS and CDR2 SASEGT. The CDR3 sequence: CATASGGQETQYF. The CDR3 DNA is TGTGCCACGGCCTCCGGGGGCCAAGAGACCCAGTACTTC.

This sequence joins TRBV7-2 and TRBJ1-2, with no clear D. Germline assignment: CDR1 SGHTA and CDR2 FQGNSA. The length of the CDR3 is 13 residues. With 5 bases removed from V and 5 bases from J, the gap between germline ends came to 12 bases. The CDR3 loop is CASSTTYAYGYTF. CDR3 nucleotides: TGTGCCAGCAGCACTACATACGCTTATGGCTACACCTTC.